A selection of T cell receptor beta chains follows, all from one sample in a study of patients and donors after allogeneic stem cell transplantation. TCRdb used MiXCR to reprocess the RT-PCR reads, holding one entry per CDR3 protein. The sample lists more than 850,000 distinct CDR3 sequences, 18% occurring once. Sequenced: blood, either unsorted or a sorted T cell fraction (not recorded which). The receptors stem from a human donor who was either an allogeneic HSCT recipient or a stem cell or donor lymphocyte infusion donor (not recorded which). It is not recorded whose cells these are; they may come from a transplant donor. The CDR3 runs from the conserved cysteine through the conserved F or W. D genes are given only for firm matches. Clone size is not always given. Where it is, it says once, few, many or a class for expanded clones.

clone_size: NA
cdr3_length: 14
d_call: NA
v_call: TRBV5-1
j_call: TRBJ2-5
cdr3_nt: TGCGCCAGCAGCTTGCAGTCGGGGGAAGAGACCCAGTACTTC
cdr3_aa: CASSLQSGEETQYF

clone_size: few
cdr3_length: 13
d_call: NA
v_call: TRBV5-1
j_call: TRBJ1-2
cdr3_nt: TGCGCCAGCAGCACGCTGAAGGATGATGGCTACACCTTC
cdr3_aa: CASSTLKDDGYTF

clone_size: NA
cdr3_length: 17
d_call: NA
v_call: TRBV4-2
j_call: TRBJ2-1
cdr3_nt: TGTGCCAGCAGCCAAGATATACGCAGCGACCGCCCCAATGAGCAGTTCTTC
cdr3_aa: CASSQDIRSDRPNEQFF

clone_size: NA
cdr3_length: 16
d_call: TRBD1
v_call: TRBV7-9
j_call: TRBJ2-7
cdr3_nt: TGTGCCAGCAGCTATCTAACTGGACAGGGTATCTACGAGCAGTACTTC
cdr3_aa: CASSYLTGQGIYEQYF

clone_size: NA
cdr3_length: 15
d_call: TRBD2
v_call: TRBV5-1
j_call: TRBJ2-5
cdr3_nt: TGCGCCAGCAGCCGCAGGGAGGGACGGGGAGAGACCCAGTACTTC
cdr3_aa: CASSRREGRGETQYF

clone_size: few
cdr3_length: 16
d_call: NA
v_call: TRBV5-1
j_call: TRBJ1-1
cdr3_nt: TGCGCCAGCAGTTTGCTAACAGGGCGAGAAAACACTGAAGCTTTCTTT
cdr3_aa: CASSLLTGRENTEAFF

clone_size: few
cdr3_length: 16
d_call: TRBD2
v_call: TRBV7-2
j_call: TRBJ2-1
cdr3_nt: TGTGCCAGCAGCCTAACCGCTAGCGGGGGGACCAATGAGCAGTTCTTC
cdr3_aa: CASSLTASGGTNEQFF

clone_size: few
cdr3_length: 16
d_call: TRBD1
v_call: TRBV12-3/TRBV12-4
j_call: TRBJ1-2
cdr3_nt: TGTGCCAGCAGACCCAACGACAGGGCTACTAACTATGGCTACACCTTC
cdr3_aa: CASRPNDRATNYGYTF

clone_size: NA
cdr3_length: 16
d_call: NA
v_call: TRBV4-1
j_call: TRBJ2-3
cdr3_nt: TGCGCCAGCAGCCAAGTGTCGGGACCACTCACAGATACGCAGTATTTT
cdr3_aa: CASSQVSGPLTDTQYF

clone_size: few
cdr3_length: 19
d_call: NA
v_call: TRBV4-1
j_call: TRBJ2-6
cdr3_nt: TGCGCCCCAGGGGGGTCAACAGTAAACAGGGTTTCTGGGGCCAACGTCCTGACTTTC
cdr3_aa: CAPGGSTVNRVSGANVLTF

clone_size: NA
cdr3_length: 15
d_call: NA
v_call: TRBV20-1
j_call: TRBJ2-7
cdr3_nt: TGCAGTGCTAGAGACGACAGTCGAGCCTCCTACGAGCAGTACTTC
cdr3_aa: CSARDDSRASYEQYF

clone_size: NA
cdr3_length: 15
d_call: NA
v_call: TRBV4-1
j_call: TRBJ2-1
cdr3_nt: TGCGCCAGCAGCCAAGTGAGGGCCCAGCACAATGAGCAGTTCTTC
cdr3_aa: CASSQVRAQHNEQFF